This paragraph covers one T cell receptor (beta chain) sequence. What it binds is unknown. Researchers tagged individual cDNA molecules with unique molecular identifiers. A single record per CDR3 protein comes from TCRdb applying MiXCR to the 5' RACE reads. The data contain 20,000 to 25,000 distinct CDR3 sequences, 5.7% of them singletons. This CDR3 spans 12 amino acids. Germline loops: CDR1 MNHEY, CDR2 SVGEGT. The V end lost 2 bases, the J end lost 5 bases, and 6 bases lay between the germline ends. This specimen belongs to a study of early T cells in non-severe SARS-CoV-2 infection. Overall study: Unpaired chains resulted from sequencing bulk RNA of unsorted whole blood.

Whole-study results and caveats: VDJdb-based annotation leaned toward anti-spike CD8 responses and missed private and CD4 specificities.

The receptor comes from an adult who was a healthcare worker with PCR-confirmed SARS-CoV-2 infection or an uninfected control (not recorded which). This chain joins TRBV6-2 or TRBV6-3 and TRBJ2-5; no clear D. The sample was whole blood, taken at baseline. The CDR3 here is CASSYRSETQYF. The CDR3 DNA reads as TGTGCCAGCAGTTACAGGAGTGAGACCCAGTACTTC.